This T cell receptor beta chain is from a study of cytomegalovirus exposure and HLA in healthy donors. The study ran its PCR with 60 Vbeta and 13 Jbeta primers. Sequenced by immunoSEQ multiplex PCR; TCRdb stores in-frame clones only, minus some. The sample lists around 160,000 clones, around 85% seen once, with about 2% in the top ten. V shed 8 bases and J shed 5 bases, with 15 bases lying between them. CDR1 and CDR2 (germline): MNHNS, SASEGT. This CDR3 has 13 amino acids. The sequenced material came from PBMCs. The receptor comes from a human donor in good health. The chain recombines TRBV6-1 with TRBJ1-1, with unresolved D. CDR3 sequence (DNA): TGTGCCAGCCTCATGGTCGAGGGAACTGAAGCTTTCTTT. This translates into CASLMVEGTEAFF.